The source of this T cell receptor beta chain is a study of blood T cell repertoires in COVID-19. Study overall: Samples of COVID-19 (acute and convalescent) were obtained from the United States, Italy and Spain. T cells, B-cell-depleted T cells, or PBMCs provided the cDNA or gDNA that served as material.

Original handling: Reference gene primer amplification gave nucleated cell count estimates. Sequencing was performed with immunoSEQ multiplex PCR; in TCRdb, only in-frame clones are kept and a portion is missing. V and J calls and clone size come straight from that table; D and trimming were deduced from the DNA. The sample carries over 250,000 clones, about 88% recorded once. This CDR3 is 12 amino acids long. J gave up 7 bases and V 6 bases, and 5 bases lay outside the gene matches. CDR1 is MNHEY, CDR2 SMNVEV, per germline (reference sequence). Material for sequencing was peripheral blood. This chain connects TRBV27 to TRBJ1-2, with 7 nucleotides matching TRBD1. This TCR came from a woman in her sixties or seventies with acute or convalescent COVID-19. The CDR3 DNA reads as TGTGCCAGCAGGTCGACAGGGCCTGGCTACACCTTC. It encodes CASRSTGPGYTF.